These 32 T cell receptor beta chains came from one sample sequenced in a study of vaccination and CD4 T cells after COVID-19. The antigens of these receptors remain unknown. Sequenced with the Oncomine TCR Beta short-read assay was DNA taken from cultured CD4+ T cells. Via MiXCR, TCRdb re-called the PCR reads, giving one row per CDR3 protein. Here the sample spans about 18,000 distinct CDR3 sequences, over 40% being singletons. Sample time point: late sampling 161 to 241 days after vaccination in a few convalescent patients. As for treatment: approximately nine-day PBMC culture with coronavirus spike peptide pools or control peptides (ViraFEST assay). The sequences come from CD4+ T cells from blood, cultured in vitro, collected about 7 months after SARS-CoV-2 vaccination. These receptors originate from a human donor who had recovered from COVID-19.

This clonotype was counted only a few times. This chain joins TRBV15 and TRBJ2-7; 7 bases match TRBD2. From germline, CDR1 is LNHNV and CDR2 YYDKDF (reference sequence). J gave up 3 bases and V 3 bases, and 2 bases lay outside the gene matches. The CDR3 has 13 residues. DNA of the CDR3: TGTGCCACCAGCAGGGCGGGGGTCTACGAGCAGTACTTC. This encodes CATSRAGVYEQYF.

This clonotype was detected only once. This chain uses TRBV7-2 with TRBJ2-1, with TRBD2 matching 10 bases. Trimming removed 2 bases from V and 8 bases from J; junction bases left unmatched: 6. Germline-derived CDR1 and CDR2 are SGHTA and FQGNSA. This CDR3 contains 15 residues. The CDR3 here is CASSLSSGSVHEQFF. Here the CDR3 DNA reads TGTGCCAGCAGCTTATCTAGCGGGAGTGTGCATGAGCAGTTCTTC.

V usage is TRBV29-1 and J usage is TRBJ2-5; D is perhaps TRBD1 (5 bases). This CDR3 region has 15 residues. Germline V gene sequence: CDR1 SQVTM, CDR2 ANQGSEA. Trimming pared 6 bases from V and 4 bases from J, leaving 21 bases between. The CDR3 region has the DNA TGCAGCGTCGTACGGTGGACAAGCCTCGGAGAGACCCAGTACTTC. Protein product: CSVVRWTSLGETQYF.

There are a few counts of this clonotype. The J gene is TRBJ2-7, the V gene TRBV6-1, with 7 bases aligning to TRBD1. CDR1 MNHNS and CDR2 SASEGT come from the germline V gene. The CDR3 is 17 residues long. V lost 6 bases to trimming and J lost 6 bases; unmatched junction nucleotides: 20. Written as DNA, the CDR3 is TGTGCCAGCAGGCAGGGGACAGACTATACAACTTCCGGCGAGCAGTACTTC. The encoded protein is CASRQGTDYTTSGEQYF.

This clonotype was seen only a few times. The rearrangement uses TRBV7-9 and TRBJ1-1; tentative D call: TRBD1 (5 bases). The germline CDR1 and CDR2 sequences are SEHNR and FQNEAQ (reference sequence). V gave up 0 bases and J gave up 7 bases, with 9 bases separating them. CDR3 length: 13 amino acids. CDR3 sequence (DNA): TGTGCCAGCAGCTTAGCAGGGGAGGGTGAAGCTTTCTTT. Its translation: CASSLAGEGEAFF.

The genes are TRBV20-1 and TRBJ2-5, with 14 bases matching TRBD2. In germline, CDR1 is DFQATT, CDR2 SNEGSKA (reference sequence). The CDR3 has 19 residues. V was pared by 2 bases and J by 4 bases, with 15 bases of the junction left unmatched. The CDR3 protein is CSARLAPGLAGVLRETQYF. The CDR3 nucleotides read TGCAGTGCTAGACTAGCCCCGGGACTAGCGGGAGTTTTACGAGAGACCCAGTACTTC.

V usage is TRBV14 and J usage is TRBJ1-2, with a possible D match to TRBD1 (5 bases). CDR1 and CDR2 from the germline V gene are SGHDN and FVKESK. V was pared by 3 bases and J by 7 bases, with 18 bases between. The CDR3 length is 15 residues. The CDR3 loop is CASSHGFAGQFGYTF. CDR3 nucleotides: TGTGCCAGCAGCCATGGGTTCGCAGGGCAGTTTGGCTACACCTTC.

The CDR3 bases are TGCAGCGTTGAAGGAGGAAAGCGCGCAGATACGCAGTATTTT. Amino acids: CSVEGGKRADTQYF. J is TRBJ2-3 and V is TRBV29-1; D not certain. This CDR3 has 14 amino acids. V lost 1 base and J lost 4, with 12 bases in between. CDR1 is SQVTM, CDR2 ANQGSEA, per germline.

The CDR3 DNA sequence: TGTGCCACCAGCAGAGAAGGGGACAGGATCTACGAGCAGTACTTC. This codes for CATSREGDRIYEQYF. The V gene is TRBV15, the J gene TRBJ2-7; TRBD1 matches 8 bases. The CDR3 runs to 15 residues. Germline assignment: CDR1 LNHNV and CDR2 YYDKDF (reference sequence). The V and J ends lost 0 bases and 3 bases, in that order; junction bases with no gene match: 4. Filled out from reference TRBV15 and TRBJ2-7, the complete variable domain reads DAMVIQNPRYQVTQFGKPVTLSCSQTLNHNVMYWYQQKSSQAPKLLFHYYDKDFNNEADTPDNFQSRRPNTSFCFLDIRSPGLGDTAMYLCATSREGDRIYEQYFGPGTRLTVT.

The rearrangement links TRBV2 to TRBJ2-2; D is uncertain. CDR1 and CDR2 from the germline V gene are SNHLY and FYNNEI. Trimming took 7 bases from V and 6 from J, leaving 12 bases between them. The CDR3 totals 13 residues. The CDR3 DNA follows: TGTGCCAGCACGACGATGGGTGCCGGGGAGCTGTTTTTT. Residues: CASTTMGAGELFF.

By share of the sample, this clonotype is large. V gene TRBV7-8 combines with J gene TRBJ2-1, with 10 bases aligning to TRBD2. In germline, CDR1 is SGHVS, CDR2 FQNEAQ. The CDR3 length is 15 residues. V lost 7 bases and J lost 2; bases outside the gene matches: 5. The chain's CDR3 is CASNEREGAYNEQFF. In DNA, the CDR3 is TGTGCCAGCAACGAGCGGGAGGGGGCCTACAATGAGCAGTTCTTC.

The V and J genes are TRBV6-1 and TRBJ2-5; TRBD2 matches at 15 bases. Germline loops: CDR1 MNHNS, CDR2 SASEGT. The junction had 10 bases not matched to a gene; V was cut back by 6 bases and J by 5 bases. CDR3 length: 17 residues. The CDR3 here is CASSRSGTSGGRETQYF. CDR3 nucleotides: TGTGCCAGCAGCCGATCCGGGACTAGCGGGGGGCGGGAGACCCAGTACTTC.

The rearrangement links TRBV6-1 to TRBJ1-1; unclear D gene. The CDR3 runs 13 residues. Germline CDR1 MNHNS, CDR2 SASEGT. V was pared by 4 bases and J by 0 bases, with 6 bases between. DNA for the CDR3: TGTGCCAGCAGTGCCCAGTTGAACACTGAAGCTTTCTTT. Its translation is CASSAQLNTEAFF.

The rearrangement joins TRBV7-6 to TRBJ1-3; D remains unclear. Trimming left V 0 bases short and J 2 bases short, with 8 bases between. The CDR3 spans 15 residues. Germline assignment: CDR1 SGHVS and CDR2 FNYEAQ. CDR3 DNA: TGTGCCAGCAGCTTAGCAGGATTAACTGGAAACACCATATATTTT. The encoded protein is CASSLAGLTGNTIYF.

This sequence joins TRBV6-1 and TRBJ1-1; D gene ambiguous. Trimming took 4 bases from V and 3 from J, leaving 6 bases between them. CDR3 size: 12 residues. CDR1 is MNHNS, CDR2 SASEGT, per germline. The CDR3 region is CASSGTYTEAFF. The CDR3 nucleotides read TGTGCCAGCAGTGGGACGTACACTGAAGCTTTCTTT.

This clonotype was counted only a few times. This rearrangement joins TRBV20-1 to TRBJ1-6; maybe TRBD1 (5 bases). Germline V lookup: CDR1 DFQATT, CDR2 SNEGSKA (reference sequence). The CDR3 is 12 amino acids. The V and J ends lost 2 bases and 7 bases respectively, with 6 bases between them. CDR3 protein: CSARRGNSPLHF. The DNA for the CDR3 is TGCAGTGCTAGACGGGGCAATTCACCCCTCCACTTT.

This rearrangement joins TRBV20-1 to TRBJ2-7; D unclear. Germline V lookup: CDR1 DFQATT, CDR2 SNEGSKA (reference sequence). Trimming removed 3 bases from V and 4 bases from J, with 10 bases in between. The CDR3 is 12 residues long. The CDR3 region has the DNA TGCAGTGCTAGGGACCCGATGTACGAGCAGTACTTC. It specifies CSARDPMYEQYF.

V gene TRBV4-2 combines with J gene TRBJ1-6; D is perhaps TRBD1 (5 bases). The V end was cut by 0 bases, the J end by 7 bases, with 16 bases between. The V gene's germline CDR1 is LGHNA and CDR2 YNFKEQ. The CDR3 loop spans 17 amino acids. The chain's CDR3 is CASSQDPPGRRNSPLHF. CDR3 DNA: TGTGCCAGCAGCCAAGATCCTCCGGGACGGAGAAATTCACCCCTCCACTTT.

CDR3: CASMGENNSPLHF. In nucleotides, the CDR3 is TGTGCCAGCATGGGGGAGAATAATTCACCCCTCCACTTT. The chain recombines TRBV2 with TRBJ1-6; tentative D call: TRBD1 (5 bases). This CDR3 has 13 residues. Germline V gene data show CDR1 as SNHLY and CDR2 as FYNNEI. The V gene lost 7 bases and the J gene lost 5 bases, with 9 bases spanning the gap. The full variable domain, with the rest looked up from reference TRBV2 and TRBJ1-6, is EPEVTQTPSHQVTQMGQEVILRCVPISNHLYFYWYRQILGQKVEFLVSFYNNEISEKSEIFDDQFSVERPDGSNFTLKIRSTKLEDSAMYFCASMGENNSPLHFGNGTRLTVT.

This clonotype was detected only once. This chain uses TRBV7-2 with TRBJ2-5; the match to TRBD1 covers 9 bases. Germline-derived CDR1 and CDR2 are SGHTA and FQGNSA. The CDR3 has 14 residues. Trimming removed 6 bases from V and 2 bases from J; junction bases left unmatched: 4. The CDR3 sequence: CASSRQGGQETQYF. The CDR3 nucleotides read TGTGCCAGCAGTCGACAGGGGGGTCAAGAGACCCAGTACTTC.

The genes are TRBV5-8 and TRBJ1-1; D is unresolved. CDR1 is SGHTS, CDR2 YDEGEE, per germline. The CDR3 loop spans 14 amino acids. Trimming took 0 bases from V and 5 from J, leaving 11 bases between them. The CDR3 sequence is CASSLGTVGTEAFF. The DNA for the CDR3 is TGTGCCAGCAGCTTGGGGACGGTGGGGACTGAAGCTTTCTTT.

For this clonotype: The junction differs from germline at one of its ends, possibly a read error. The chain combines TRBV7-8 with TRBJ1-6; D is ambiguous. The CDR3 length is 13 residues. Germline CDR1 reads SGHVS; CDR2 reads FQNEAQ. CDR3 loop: CASSITDNPPLHF. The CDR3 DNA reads TGTGCCAGCAGCATAACAGATAATCCACCCCTCCACTTT.

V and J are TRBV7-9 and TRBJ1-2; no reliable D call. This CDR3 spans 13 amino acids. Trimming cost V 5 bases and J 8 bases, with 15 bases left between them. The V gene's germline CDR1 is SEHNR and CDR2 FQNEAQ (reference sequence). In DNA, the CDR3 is TGTGCCAGCAGCAAAGACCAGGCTCAAGGCTACACCTTC. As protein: CASSKDQAQGYTF.

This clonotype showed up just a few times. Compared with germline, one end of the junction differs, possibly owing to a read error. CDR3 sequence reads: CASSLGGTGETQYF. The CDR3 DNA reads as TGTGCTAGCAGCTTAGGAGGGACGGGGGAGACCCAGTACTTC. This rearrangement joins TRBV7-7 to TRBJ2-5, with D possibly matching TRBD2 (6 bases). Germline CDR1 is SSHAT and CDR2 is FNYEAQ (reference sequence). The CDR3 is made up of 14 amino acids.

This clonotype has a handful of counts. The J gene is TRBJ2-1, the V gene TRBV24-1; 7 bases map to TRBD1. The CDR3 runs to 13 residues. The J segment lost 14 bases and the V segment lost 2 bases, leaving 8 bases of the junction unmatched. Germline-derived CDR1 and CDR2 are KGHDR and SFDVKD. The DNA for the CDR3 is TGTGCCACCAGTGATTCTCCGAGGGGGCGGAAGTTCTTC. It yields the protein CATSDSPRGRKFF.

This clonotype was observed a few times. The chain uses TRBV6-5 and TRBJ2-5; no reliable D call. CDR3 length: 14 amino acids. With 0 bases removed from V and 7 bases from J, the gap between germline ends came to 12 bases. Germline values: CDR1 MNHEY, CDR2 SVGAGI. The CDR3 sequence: CASSYSPNLLTQYF. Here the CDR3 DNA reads TGTGCCAGCAGTTACTCACCTAACCTCCTGACCCAGTACTTC.

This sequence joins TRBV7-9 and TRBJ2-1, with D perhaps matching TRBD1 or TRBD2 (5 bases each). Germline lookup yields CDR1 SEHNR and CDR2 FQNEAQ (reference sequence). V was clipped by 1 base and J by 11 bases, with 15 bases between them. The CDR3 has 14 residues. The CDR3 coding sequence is TGTGCCAGCAGCTTAGTGGGGGACCACCTGCAGCAGTTCTTC. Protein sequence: CASSLVGDHLQQFF.

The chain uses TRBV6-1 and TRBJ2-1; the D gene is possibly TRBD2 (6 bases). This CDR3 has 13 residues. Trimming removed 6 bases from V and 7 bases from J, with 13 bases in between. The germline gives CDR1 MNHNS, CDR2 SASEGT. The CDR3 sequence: CASSSVGGNEQFF. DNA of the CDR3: TGTGCCAGCAGCTCGGTTGGGGGGAATGAGCAGTTCTTC.

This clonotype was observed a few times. CDR3 region: CASSYVGLAGGPSNNEQFF. DNA of the CDR3: TGTGCCAGCAGTTACGTGGGACTAGCGGGAGGGCCGTCGAACAATGAGCAGTTCTTC. The chain is built from TRBV6-2 or TRBV6-3 and TRBJ2-1, with 16 nucleotides matching TRBD2. J gave up 5 bases and V 2 bases, and 9 bases lay outside the gene matches. CDR3 length equals 19 residues. Germline CDR1 MNHEY, CDR2 SVGEGT.

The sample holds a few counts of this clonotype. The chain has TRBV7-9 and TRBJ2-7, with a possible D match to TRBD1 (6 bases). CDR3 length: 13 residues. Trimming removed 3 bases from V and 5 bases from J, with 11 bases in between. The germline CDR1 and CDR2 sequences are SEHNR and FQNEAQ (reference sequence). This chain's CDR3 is CASSFTGNDEQYF. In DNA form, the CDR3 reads TGTGCCAGCAGCTTTACAGGGAACGACGAGCAGTACTTC.

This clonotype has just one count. CDR3 in DNA: TGTGCCAGCAGCTTAGTTTTACAGGGGGGGGAGCTGTTTTTT. It specifies CASSLVLQGGELFF. The chain joins TRBV7-2 to TRBJ2-2; 7 bases are shared with TRBD1. In germline, CDR1 is SGHTA, CDR2 FQGNSA. J gave up 8 bases and V 1 base, and 4 bases lay outside the gene matches. The CDR3 contains 14 residues.

The CDR3 region is CAIRALERYNEQFF. CDR3 DNA sequence: TGTGCCATCAGAGCACTAGAAAGATACAATGAGCAGTTCTTC. The chain uses TRBV10-3 and TRBJ2-1; TRBD2 is a possible D gene (5 bases). The V gene's germline CDR1 is ENHRY and CDR2 SYGVKD. V was clipped by 6 bases and J by 4 bases, with 13 bases between them. The CDR3 contains 14 residues.